Listed here is a single TCR beta chain. Antigen: not known. Its ends do not fully match the called genes, so a read error is possible. The data stem from a study of identical twins. Healthy Caucasians provided all donations. Study-wide results and limits: Analyses of zero insertions could, in part, be confounded by invariant MAIT and iNKT cells. Abundant beta clonotypes from cord blood bore fewer insertions; memory repertoires lacked this pattern.

Germline CDR1 and CDR2: SGHAT and FQNNGV. This CDR3 is 18 amino acids long. TCRdb redid the calling of the 5' RACE reads with MiXCR, one entry per CDR3 protein. This sample carries fewer than 800,000 distinct CDR3 sequences, about 7% of them seen once, and the ten largest clones take approximately 1.5%. The data were also submitted as part of a second study, on yellow fever vaccine responses in identical twins.

The sequence was obtained from a woman aged 18-29 years in good health. The chain is built from TRBV11-2 and TRBJ2-7; D perhaps matches TRBD2 (6 bases). Material for sequencing was PBMCs. In DNA form, the CDR3 reads TGTGCCAGCAGCTTAGAAGGCCTGGCGGGATCAACCTCCCACGAGCAGTACTTC. Protein sequence: CASSLEGLAGSTSHEQYF.